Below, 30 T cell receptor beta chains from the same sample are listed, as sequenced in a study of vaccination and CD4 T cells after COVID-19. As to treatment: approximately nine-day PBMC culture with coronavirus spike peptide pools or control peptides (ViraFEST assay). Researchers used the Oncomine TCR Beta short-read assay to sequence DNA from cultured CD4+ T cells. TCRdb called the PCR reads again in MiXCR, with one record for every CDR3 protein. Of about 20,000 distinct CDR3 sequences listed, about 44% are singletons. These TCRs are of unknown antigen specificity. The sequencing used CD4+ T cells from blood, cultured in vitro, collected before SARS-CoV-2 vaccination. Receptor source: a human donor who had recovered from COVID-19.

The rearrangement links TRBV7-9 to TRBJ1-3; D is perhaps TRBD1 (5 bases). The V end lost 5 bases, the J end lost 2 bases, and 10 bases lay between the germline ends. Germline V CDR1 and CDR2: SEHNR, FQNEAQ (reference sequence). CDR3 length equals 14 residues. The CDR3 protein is CASSVPGTGNTIYF. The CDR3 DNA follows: TGTGCCAGCAGCGTACCAGGGACTGGAAACACCATATATTTT.

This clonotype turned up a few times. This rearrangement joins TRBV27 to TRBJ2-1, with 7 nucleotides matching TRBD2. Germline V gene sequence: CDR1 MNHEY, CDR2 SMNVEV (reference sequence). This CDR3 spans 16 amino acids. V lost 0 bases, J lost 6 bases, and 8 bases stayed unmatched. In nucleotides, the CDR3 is TGTGCCAGCAGTTTATCCACAGGACTAGGTCGCAATGAGCAGTTCTTC. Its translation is CASSLSTGLGRNEQFF.

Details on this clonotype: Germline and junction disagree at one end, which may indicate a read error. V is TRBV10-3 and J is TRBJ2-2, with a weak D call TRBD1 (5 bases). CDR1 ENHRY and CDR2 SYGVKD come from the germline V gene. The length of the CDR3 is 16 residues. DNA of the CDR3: TGTGCCATCAGTGAGTCGGGTTTCACAGGCACCAGGGAGCTGTTTTTT. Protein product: CAISESGFTGTRELFF.

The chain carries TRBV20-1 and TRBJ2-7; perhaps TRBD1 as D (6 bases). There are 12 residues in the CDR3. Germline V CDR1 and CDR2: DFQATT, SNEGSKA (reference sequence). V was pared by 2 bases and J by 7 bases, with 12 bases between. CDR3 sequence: CSARLQGLEQYF. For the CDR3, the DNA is TGCAGTGCTAGACTGCAGGGGCTTGAGCAGTACTTC.

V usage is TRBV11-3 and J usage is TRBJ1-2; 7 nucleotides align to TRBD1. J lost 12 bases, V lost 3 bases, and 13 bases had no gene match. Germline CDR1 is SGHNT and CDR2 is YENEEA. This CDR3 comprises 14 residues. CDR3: CASSLIPGQGDNTF. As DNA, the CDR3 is TGTGCCAGCAGCTTGATACCGGGGCAGGGGGACAACACCTTC.

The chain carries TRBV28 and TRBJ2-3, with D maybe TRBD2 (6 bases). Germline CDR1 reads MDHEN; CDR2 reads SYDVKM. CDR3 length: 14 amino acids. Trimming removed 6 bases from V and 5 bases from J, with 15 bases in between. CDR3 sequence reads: CASRPGLPVDTQYF. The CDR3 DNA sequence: TGTGCCAGCAGGCCGGGACTCCCGGTAGATACGCAGTATTTT.

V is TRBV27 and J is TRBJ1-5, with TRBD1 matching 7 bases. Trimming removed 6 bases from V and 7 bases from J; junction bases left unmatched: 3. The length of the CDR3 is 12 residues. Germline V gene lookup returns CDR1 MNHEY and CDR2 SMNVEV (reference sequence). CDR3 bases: TGTGCCAGCAGCAGGGGGAACCAGCCCCAGCATTTT. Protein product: CASSRGNQPQHF.

In nucleotides, the CDR3 is TGTGCCAGCAGCTTAGGACTAGCGGGGGGTCCCGGTGAGCAGTTCTTC. Translating gives CASSLGLAGGPGEQFF. V and J are TRBV7-3 and TRBJ2-1; TRBD2 matches at 14 bases. The CDR3 covers 16 residues. Per germline, CDR1 SGHTA and CDR2 FQGTGA. Trimming took 2 bases from V and 9 from J; bases not matched to a gene: 6.

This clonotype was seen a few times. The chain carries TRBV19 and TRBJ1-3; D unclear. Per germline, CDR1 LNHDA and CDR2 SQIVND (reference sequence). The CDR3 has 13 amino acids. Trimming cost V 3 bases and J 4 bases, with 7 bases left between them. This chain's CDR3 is CASSISNGNTIYF. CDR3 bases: TGTGCCAGTAGTATCTCGAACGGAAACACCATATATTTT.

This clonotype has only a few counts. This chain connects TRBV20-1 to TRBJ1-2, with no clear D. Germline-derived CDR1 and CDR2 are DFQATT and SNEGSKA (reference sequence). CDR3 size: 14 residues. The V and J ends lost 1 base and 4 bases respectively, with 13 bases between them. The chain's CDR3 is CSARAGYWAYGYTF. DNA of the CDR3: TGCAGTGCTAGAGCGGGGTACTGGGCCTATGGCTACACCTTC.

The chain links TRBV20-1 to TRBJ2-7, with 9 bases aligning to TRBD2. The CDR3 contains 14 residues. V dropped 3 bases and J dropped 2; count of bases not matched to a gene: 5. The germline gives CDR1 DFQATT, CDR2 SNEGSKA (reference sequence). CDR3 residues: CSASGREGTYEQYF. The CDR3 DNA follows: TGCAGTGCTAGCGGGCGGGAGGGTACCTACGAGCAGTACTTC.

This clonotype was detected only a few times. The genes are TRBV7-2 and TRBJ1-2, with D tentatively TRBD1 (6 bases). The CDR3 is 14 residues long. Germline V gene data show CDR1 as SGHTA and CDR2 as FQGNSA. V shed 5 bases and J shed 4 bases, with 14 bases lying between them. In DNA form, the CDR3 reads TGTGCCAGCAGCCGAACAGGGAATAGCTATGGCTACACCTTC. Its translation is CASSRTGNSYGYTF.

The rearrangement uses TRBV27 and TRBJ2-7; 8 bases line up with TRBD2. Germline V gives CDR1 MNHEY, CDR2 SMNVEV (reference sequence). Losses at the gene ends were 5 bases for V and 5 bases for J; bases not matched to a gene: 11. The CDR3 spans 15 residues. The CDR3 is CASSNLGTSSDEQYF. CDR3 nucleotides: TGTGCCAGCAGTAATTTGGGGACTAGTAGCGACGAGCAGTACTTC.

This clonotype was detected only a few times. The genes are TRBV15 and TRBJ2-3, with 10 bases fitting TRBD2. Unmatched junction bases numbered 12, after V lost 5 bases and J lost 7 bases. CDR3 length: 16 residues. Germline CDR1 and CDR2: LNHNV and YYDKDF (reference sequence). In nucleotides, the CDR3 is TGTGCCACCAGCGGTATTAGCGGGGGGACTGGGAATACGCAGTATTTT. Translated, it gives CATSGISGGTGNTQYF.

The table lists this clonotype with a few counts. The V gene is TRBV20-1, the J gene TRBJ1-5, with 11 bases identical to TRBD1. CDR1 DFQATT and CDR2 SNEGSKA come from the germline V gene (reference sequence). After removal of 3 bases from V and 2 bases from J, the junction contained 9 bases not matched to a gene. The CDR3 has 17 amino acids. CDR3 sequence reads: CSARARLGQGGNQPQHF. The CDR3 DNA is TGCAGTGCTAGGGCGCGGTTGGGACAGGGGGGCAATCAGCCCCAGCATTTT.

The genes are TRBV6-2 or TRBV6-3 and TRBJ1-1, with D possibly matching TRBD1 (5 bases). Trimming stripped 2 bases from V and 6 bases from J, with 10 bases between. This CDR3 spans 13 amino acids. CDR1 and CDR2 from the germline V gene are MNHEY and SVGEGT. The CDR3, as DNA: TGTGCCAGCAGTTACGAGGGGTACGCTGAAGCTTTCTTT. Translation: CASSYEGYAEAFF.

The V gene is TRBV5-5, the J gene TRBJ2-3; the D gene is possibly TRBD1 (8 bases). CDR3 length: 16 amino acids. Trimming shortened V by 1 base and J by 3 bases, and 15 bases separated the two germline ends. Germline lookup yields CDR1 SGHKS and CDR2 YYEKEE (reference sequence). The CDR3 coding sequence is TGTGCCAGCAGCTTGTGGGGGGGACAGGCAACAGATACGCAGTATTTT. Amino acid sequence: CASSLWGGQATDTQYF.

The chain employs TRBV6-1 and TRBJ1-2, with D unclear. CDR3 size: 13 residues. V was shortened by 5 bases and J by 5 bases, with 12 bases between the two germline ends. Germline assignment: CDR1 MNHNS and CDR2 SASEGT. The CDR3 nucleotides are TGTGCCAGCAGTCCCCACAGTCTATATGGCTACACCTTC. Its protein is CASSPHSLYGYTF.

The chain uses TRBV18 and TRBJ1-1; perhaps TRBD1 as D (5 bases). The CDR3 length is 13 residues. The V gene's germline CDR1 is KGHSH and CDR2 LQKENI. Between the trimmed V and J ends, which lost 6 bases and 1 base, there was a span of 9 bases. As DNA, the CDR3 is TGTGCCAGCTCCACGGGGGAGAACACTGAAGCTTTCTTT. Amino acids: CASSTGENTEAFF.

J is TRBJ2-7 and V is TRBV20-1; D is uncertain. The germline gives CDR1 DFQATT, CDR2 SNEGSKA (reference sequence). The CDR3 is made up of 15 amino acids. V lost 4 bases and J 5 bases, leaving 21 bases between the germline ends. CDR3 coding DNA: TGCAGTGCTATTCGTGCCGAAACTTCAACCGACGAGCAGTACTTC. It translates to CSAIRAETSTDEQYF.

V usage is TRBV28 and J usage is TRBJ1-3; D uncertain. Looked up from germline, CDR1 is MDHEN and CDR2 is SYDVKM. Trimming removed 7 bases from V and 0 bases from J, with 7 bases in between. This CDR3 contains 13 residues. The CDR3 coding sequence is TGTGCCAGCATACGGGGCTCTGGAAACACCATATATTTT. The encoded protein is CASIRGSGNTIYF.

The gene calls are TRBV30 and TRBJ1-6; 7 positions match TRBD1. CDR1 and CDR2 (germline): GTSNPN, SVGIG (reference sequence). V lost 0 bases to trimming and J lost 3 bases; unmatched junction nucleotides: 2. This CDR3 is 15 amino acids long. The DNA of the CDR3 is TGTGCCTGGAGTGTTCCAGGGGGCTATAATTCACCCCTCCACTTT. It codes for CAWSVPGGYNSPLHF.

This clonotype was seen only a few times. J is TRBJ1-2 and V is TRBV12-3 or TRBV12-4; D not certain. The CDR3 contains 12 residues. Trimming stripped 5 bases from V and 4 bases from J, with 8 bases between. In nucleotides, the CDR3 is TGTGCCAGCAGTGTGGGAGTCTATGGCTACACCTTC. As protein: CASSVGVYGYTF.

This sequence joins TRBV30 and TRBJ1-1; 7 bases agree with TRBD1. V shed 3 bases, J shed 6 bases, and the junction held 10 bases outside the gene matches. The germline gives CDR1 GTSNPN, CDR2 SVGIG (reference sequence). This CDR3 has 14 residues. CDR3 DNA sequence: TGTGCCTGGAGCTTGACAGGGTGGTCGGCTGAAGCTTTCTTT. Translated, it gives CAWSLTGWSAEAFF.

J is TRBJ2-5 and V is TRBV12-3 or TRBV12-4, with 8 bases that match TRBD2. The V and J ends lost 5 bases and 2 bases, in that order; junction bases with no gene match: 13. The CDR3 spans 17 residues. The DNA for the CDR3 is TGTGCCAGCAGTGTGAACCGCGGGACTAGTTGGCAAGAGACCCAGTACTTC. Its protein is CASSVNRGTSWQETQYF.

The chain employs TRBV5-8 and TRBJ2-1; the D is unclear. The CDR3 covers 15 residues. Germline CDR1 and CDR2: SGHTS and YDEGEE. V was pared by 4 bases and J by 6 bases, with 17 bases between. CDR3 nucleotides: TGTGCCAGCAGCCCGGATTCGGGTTGGGGCAATGAGCAGTTCTTC. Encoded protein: CASSPDSGWGNEQFF.

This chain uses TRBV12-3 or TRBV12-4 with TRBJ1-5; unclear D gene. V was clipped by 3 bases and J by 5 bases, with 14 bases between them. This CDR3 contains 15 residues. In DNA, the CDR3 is TGTGCCAGCAGTTTGGCCCCCAGTCCTGATCAGCCCCAGCATTTT. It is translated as CASSLAPSPDQPQHF.

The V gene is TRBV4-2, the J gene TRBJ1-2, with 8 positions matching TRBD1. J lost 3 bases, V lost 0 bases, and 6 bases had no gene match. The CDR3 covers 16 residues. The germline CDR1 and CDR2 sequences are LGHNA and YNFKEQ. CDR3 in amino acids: CASSQETTGEDYGYTF. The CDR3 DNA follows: TGTGCCAGCAGCCAAGAGACGACAGGGGAGGACTATGGCTACACCTTC.

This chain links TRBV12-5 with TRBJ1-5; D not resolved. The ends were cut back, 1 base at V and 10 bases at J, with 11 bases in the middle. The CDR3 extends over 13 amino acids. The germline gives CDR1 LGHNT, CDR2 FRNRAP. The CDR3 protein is CASGLADSLPQHF. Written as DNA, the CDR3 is TGTGCTAGTGGTTTGGCAGACTCTTTACCCCAGCATTTT.

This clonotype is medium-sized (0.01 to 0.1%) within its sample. CDR3 sequence: CASSWSSDTGELFF. CDR3 nucleotides: TGTGCCAGCAGTTGGAGTTCGGACACCGGGGAGCTGTTTTTT. The J gene is TRBJ2-2, the V gene TRBV6-2 or TRBV6-3; D remains ambiguous. Trimming removed 4 bases from V and 3 bases from J, with 9 bases in between. Germline CDR1 is MNHEY and CDR2 is SVGEGT. The CDR3 is made up of 14 amino acids.